This is a list of T cell receptor beta chains from one sample in a study of cytomegalovirus exposure and HLA in healthy donors. Only in-frame clones appear in the TCRdb table, and some are missing; sequencing was by immunoSEQ multiplex PCR. The sample records some 130,000 clones, roughly 70% being singletons. The material sequenced was PBMCs. These receptors came from a human donor in good health. Each CDR3 is given with its conserved first and last residue. A D gene is named only where the DNA matches it firmly. Not all rows give a size; the values are once, few, many and, for expanded clones, a class.

v_call	clone_size	j_call	d_call	cdr3_nt	cdr3_aa
TRBV15	.	TRBJ1-1	.	TGTGCCACCAGCAGCAAACAGGGTAGGAACACTGAAGCTTTCTTT	CATSSKQGRNTEAFF
TRBV5-1	few	TRBJ2-1	.	TGCGCCAGCAGCTTGGATCTTAGCGGTTACAATGAGCAGTTCTTC	CASSLDLSGYNEQFF
TRBV5-1	once	TRBJ2-1	.	TGCGCCAGCACCTTACAGGGTGGCCCCTACAATGAGCAGTTCTTC	CASTLQGGPYNEQFF
TRBV29-1	few	TRBJ2-1	TRBD1	TGCAGCGTTGTCCGGGACAGGTCCTTCATTGGGCAGTTCTTC	CSVVRDRSFIGQFF
TRBV18	.	TRBJ2-5	TRBD2	TGTGCCAGCTCACCGACTAGCCGTCCGGAGACCCAGTACTTC	CASSPTSRPETQYF
TRBV28	once	TRBJ1-2	.	TGTGCCAGCAGTTTGCAGGGCACCAACTATGGCTACACCTTC	CASSLQGTNYGYTF
TRBV6-6	.	TRBJ2-7	TRBD1	TGTGCCGGAGGACAGGGACCGTACGAGCAGTACTTC	CAGGQGPYEQYF
TRBV27	.	TRBJ2-2	TRBD2	TGTGCCAGCAGGCGGCTTAGCGGGAGCTCCGGGGAGCTGTTTTTT	CASRRLSGSSGELFF
TRBV2	few	TRBJ2-5	TRBD2	TGTGCCAGCAGTGATGGGAGGGCAGGAGAGACCCAGTACTTC	CASSDGRAGETQYF
TRBV9	.	TRBJ2-1	TRBD2	TGTGCCAGCAGCCAACTAGCGGGACCCTACAATGAGCAGTTCTTC	CASSQLAGPYNEQFF
TRBV7-9	.	TRBJ2-2	.	TGTGCCAGCAGCTTTAGTGGGGCGGACACCGGGGAGCTGTTTTTT	CASSFSGADTGELFF
TRBV7-2	few	TRBJ2-7	.	TGTGCCAGCAGCTTAGATGGCAATCCAGCCTACGAGCAGTACTTC	CASSLDGNPAYEQYF
TRBV7-2	.	TRBJ1-1	.	TGTGCCAGCAGCTTAGTTCGGGGGGGGAACACTGAAGCTTTCTTT	CASSLVRGGNTEAFF
TRBV28	.	TRBJ2-3	.	TGTGCCAGCGTGGACAGTCTCACAGATACGCAGTATTTT	CASVDSLTDTQYF
TRBV11-2	once	TRBJ2-7	.	TGTGCCAGCAGCTTGGACAACTACGAGCAGTACTTC	CASSLDNYEQYF
TRBV7-2	.	TRBJ2-3	.	TGTGCCAGCAGCTTAAGGGTGCTAGCGACCACAGATACGCAGTATTTT	CASSLRVLATTDTQYF
TRBV11-2	few	TRBJ2-1	TRBD1	TGTGCCAGCAGCTACGGACAGGGTTCCTACAATGAGCAGTTCTTC	CASSYGQGSYNEQFF
TRBV29-1	.	TRBJ2-1	TRBD1	TGCAGCGTCGGGACAGGGGGCTTGGGTGAGCAGTTCTTC	CSVGTGGLGEQFF
TRBV5-4	.	TRBJ2-7	TRBD2	TGTGCCAGCAGCTTCCCCGGGACTAGCGGAGCCTACGAGCAGTACTTC	CASSFPGTSGAYEQYF
TRBV27	.	TRBJ1-4	.	TGTGCCAGCACTGCTCTACAGGGCGAAAAACTGTTTTTT	CASTALQGEKLFF
TRBV5-3	.	TRBJ2-1	TRBD2	TGTGCCAGAGGTACGGGAGGGCCGTCGGGCTCCTACAATGAGCAGTTCTTC	CARGTGGPSGSYNEQFF
TRBV5-1	.	TRBJ1-4	TRBD1	TGCGCCAGCAGCCGGGACAGGGCCCCAACTAATGAAAAACTGTTTTTT	CASSRDRAPTNEKLFF
TRBV19	.	TRBJ2-2	.	TGTGCCAGTAGTATTTACGGGAGCGACACCGGGGAGCTGTTTTTT	CASSIYGSDTGELFF
TRBV5-1	few	TRBJ2-7	TRBD1	TGCGCCAGCACCTGGGCGACAGGGGAAAACGAGCAGTACTTC	CASTWATGENEQYF
TRBV28	.	TRBJ2-7	.	TGTGCCAGCAGTTTTCCAGGTCTCGAGCAGTACTTC	CASSFPGLEQYF
TRBV10-3	few	TRBJ2-2	.	TGTGCCACCCGGGACTTTCAAGGGGAGCTGTTTTTT	CATRDFQGELFF
TRBV19	.	TRBJ1-2	TRBD1	TGTGCCAGTAGTATTGAATGGACAGGGGTCTATGGCTACACCTTC	CASSIEWTGVYGYTF
TRBV5-6	.	TRBJ2-3	.	TGTGCCAGCAGCCAGGGACTGGCTGGGGGCACAGATACGCAGTATTTT	CASSQGLAGGTDTQYF
TRBV5-1	.	TRBJ2-2	.	TGCGCCAGCAGCATAACTCCGACGGGGAACACCGGGGAGCTGTTTTTT	CASSITPTGNTGELFF
TRBV10-3	.	TRBJ2-5	.	TGTGCCATAGGCCAGGCGGGCCAAGAGACCCAGTACTTC	CAIGQAGQETQYF
TRBV7-9	few	TRBJ2-1	.	TGTGCCAGCCTCGGGGGGCATGAGCAGTTCTTC	CASLGGHEQFF
TRBV7-9	few	TRBJ2-5	.	TGTGCCAGCAGCTTGGGGGGTGAGGGCCAGTACTTC	CASSLGGEGQYF
TRBV18	.	TRBJ2-7	.	TGTGCCAGCTCACTTGGGCAAGGCGAGCAGTACTTC	CASSLGQGEQYF
TRBV2	once	TRBJ2-1	.	TGTGCCAGCAGTGGAGACAGGAACAATGAGCAGTTCTTC	CASSGDRNNEQFF
TRBV5-1	few	TRBJ2-7	TRBD1	TGCGCCAGCCGGGACAGGTTCGTGGACGAGCAGTACTTC	CASRDRFVDEQYF
TRBV7-2	.	TRBJ2-5	TRBD2	TGTGCCAGCAGCTCGGATCCGTCTAGCGGGAGGGCCTCCCAAGAGACCCAGTACTTC	CASSSDPSSGRASQETQYF
TRBV18	.	TRBJ2-6	TRBD2	TGTGCCAGCCCACATCCCGGGACTAGCGTCCGCTCTGGGGCCAACGTCCTGACTTTC	CASPHPGTSVRSGANVLTF
TRBV7-9	.	TRBJ2-1	TRBD2	TGTGCCAGCAGCTTAGGGGGGACTAGCGGGGGACTTTACAATGAGCAGTTCTTC	CASSLGGTSGGLYNEQFF
TRBV5-5	few	TRBJ2-7	TRBD1	TGTGCCAGCAGGGTGACAGGGGCAAACGAGCAGTACTTC	CASRVTGANEQYF
TRBV9	.	TRBJ1-1	.	TGTGCCAGCAGCAACTACACCGGGAACACTGAAGCTTTCTTT	CASSNYTGNTEAFF
TRBV10-3	.	TRBJ2-7	TRBD1	TGTGCCATCAGGCAGGGGGCGCAATACGAGCAGTACTTC	CAIRQGAQYEQYF
TRBV18	.	TRBJ1-4	.	TGTGCCAGCTCATCCGGGAGGAATGAAAAACTGTTTTTT	CASSSGRNEKLFF
TRBV5-1	.	TRBJ2-2	.	TGCGCCAGCAGCATTAGGACAGAGAACACCGGGGAGCTGTTTTTT	CASSIRTENTGELFF
TRBV7-9	.	TRBJ1-2	.	TGTGCCAGCTCCCCGCGAGTAACCAACTATGGCTACACCTTC	CASSPRVTNYGYTF
TRBV5-5	.	TRBJ2-3	TRBD1	TGTGCCAGCAGCTTGGGTGGGACAGGGAACACAGATACGCAGTATTTT	CASSLGGTGNTDTQYF
TRBV19	.	TRBJ1-5	TRBD1	TGTGCCAGTAGTCCCAGGGGGACTGACCAGCATTTT	CASSPRGTDQHF
TRBV5-1	.	TRBJ2-3	.	TGCGCCAGCACTGGTGGAGGAGGGTTGAGTACAGATACGCAGTATTTT	CASTGGGGLSTDTQYF
TRBV6-1	once	TRBJ2-4	TRBD1	TGTGCCAGCAAAACCACAGGGGTGGAAAACATTCAGTACTTC	CASKTTGVENIQYF
TRBV5-6	.	TRBJ2-7	.	TGTGCCAGCAGCCAATTACAGAGTCCCTACGAGCAGTACTTC	CASSQLQSPYEQYF
TRBV27	.	TRBJ2-5	TRBD1	TGTGCCAGCAGTTTAGAGGGGGCGCGGGAGACCCAGTACTTC	CASSLEGARETQYF
TRBV27	few	TRBJ2-7	TRBD2	TGTGCCAGCAGTTCGGGGACTAGCGCGGATTTATACGAGCAGTACTTC	CASSSGTSADLYEQYF
TRBV20-1	.	TRBJ1-1	.	TGCAGTGAGACAGAGTCCACTGAAGCTTTCTTT	CSETESTEAFF